These 3 T cell receptor beta chains share one sample of origin, sequenced in a study of blood T cell repertoires in COVID-19. The table came from immunoSEQ multiplex PCR; TCRdb's copy has only in-frame clones and leaves some out. This sample has 75,000 to 90,000 clones, with roughly 80% found just once. The specimen was peripheral blood. These receptors originate from a man older than 75 with active or convalescent COVID-19.

CDR3 DNA sequence: TGTGCCAGCAACATGGACACAGGTCAAGAGACCCAGTACTTC. Its protein product is CASNMDTGQETQYF. V gene TRBV7-9 combines with J gene TRBJ2-5; D may be TRBD1 (5 bases). Germline values: CDR1 SEHNR, CDR2 FQNEAQ (reference sequence). The V end was cut by 7 bases, the J end by 2 bases, with 14 bases between. CDR3 length: 14 amino acids.

This chain links TRBV29-1 with TRBJ1-5; 7 nucleotides line up with TRBD1. Per the germline V gene, CDR1 is SQVTM and CDR2 is ANQGSEA. CDR3 length equals 14 residues. J lost 3 bases, V lost 4 bases, and 6 bases had no gene match. The CDR3 DNA sequence: TGCAGCGTTGGCGGACAGGCGACCAATCAGCCCCAGCATTTT. It translates to CSVGGQATNQPQHF.

The chain employs TRBV5-1 and TRBJ1-4, with 9 bases matching TRBD1. The CDR3 loop spans 15 amino acids. CDR1 SGHRS and CDR2 YFSETQ come from the germline V gene. V trimming: 4 bases; J trimming: 5 bases; junction bases outside the gene matches: 6. The CDR3 DNA reads as TGCGCCAGCAGCCTCAGGACAGGGGTAAATGAAAAACTGTTTTTT. Translating gives CASSLRTGVNEKLFF.